The sequence of this T cell receptor (beta chain) was determined in a study of cytotoxic CD8 clonotypes in ibrutinib-treated CLL. In the study overall: Patients attained about 25 partial and 2 complete responses; at median around 70 months, approximately 15 remained remitted while approximately 12 progressed.

CDR3 length: 13 amino acids. Germline values: CDR1 MNHEY, CDR2 SVGAGI. Study-wide results and caveats: Circulating CD8+ T-cell counts were tracked by baseline clonality, which exceeded that of age-matched healthy donors. The clonality rise at ibrutinib response reflected private clonotype expansion.

T cells were sequenced at a targeted depth of 1 in 200,000 to 1 in 1 million. Clones were sequenced by immunoSEQ multiplex PCR, and TCRdb holds only the in-frame ones, with some missing. In the table there are tens of thousands of clones, roughly 50% of which are singletons. A few counts support this clone. No antigen is known for it. Germline and junction disagree at one end, which may indicate a read error. This TCR derives from a human donor with chronic lymphocytic leukemia. This specimen was PBMCs, taken after 24 months of ibrutinib treatment. The chain joins TRBV6-5 to TRBJ1-2, with 7 bases lining up with TRBD1. DNA for the CDR3: TGTGCCAGCAGTTACACGACCCAGGGACAGCCCTTCTTC. It specifies CASSYTTQGQPFF.